Below are 17 T cell receptor beta chains sequenced from a single sample in a study of blood T cell repertoires in COVID-19. The data were produced by immunoSEQ multiplex PCR, yet TCRdb's version contains in-frame clones alone and is incomplete. The sample records approximately 210,000 clones, roughly four fifths being singletons. The specimen was PBMCs or T cells enriched from blood (not recorded which). Receptor source: a man aged 40-50 years who had recovered from COVID-19.

The CDR3 loop reads CASSRRTGFADTQYF. CDR3 nucleotide sequence: TGTGCCAGCAGCAGAAGGACTGGGTTCGCAGATACGCAGTATTTT. The J gene is TRBJ2-3, the V gene TRBV11-3; perhaps TRBD2 as D (5 bases). There are 15 residues in the CDR3. Trimming stripped 5 bases from V and 4 bases from J, with 16 bases between. Germline V CDR1 and CDR2: SGHNT, YENEEA.

The chain carries TRBV19 and TRBJ1-5; D unresolved. V was shortened by 3 bases and J by 7 bases, with 7 bases between the two germline ends. CDR1 is LNHDA and CDR2 is SQIVND in the germline V gene (reference sequence). CDR3 length equals 12 residues. CDR3 amino acids: CASSIRSQPQHF. DNA for the CDR3: TGTGCCAGTAGTATCAGGTCACAGCCCCAGCATTTT.

The J gene is TRBJ2-7, the V gene TRBV5-5; D ambiguous. The germline CDR1 and CDR2 sequences are SGHKS and YYEKEE (reference sequence). The CDR3 is 13 amino acids. V was trimmed by 1 base and J by 3 bases, leaving 8 bases between them. The CDR3 DNA follows: TGTGCCAGCAGCTTGTCTAGTCTCTACGAGCAGTACTTC. Translated, it gives CASSLSSLYEQYF.

The chain carries TRBV6-2 or TRBV6-3 and TRBJ2-7, with TRBD1 as a possible D gene (5 bases). V lost 2 bases to trimming and J lost 5 bases, with 7 bases between them. This CDR3 comprises 12 residues. Per germline, CDR1 MNHEY and CDR2 SVGEGT. For the CDR3, the DNA is TGTGCCAGCAGTTACCCAGGGAACGAGCAGTACGTC. Its protein product is CASSYPGNEQYV.

The rearrangement joins TRBV20-1 to TRBJ2-7, with TRBD2 matching 7 bases. CDR3 size: 14 residues. Losses at the gene ends were 3 bases for V and 6 bases for J; bases not matched to a gene: 11. CDR1 is DFQATT, CDR2 SNEGSKA, per germline (reference sequence). CDR3 amino acids: CSASKREAPLEQYF. The CDR3, as DNA: TGCAGTGCTAGTAAGCGGGAAGCCCCCCTCGAGCAGTACTTC.

This clone came up once. The chain links TRBV25-1 to TRBJ2-5, with 11 bases that match TRBD2. Germline loops: CDR1 MGHDK, CDR2 SYGVNS. This CDR3 region has 16 residues. J lost 5 bases, V lost 4 bases, and 9 bases had no gene match. In DNA form, the CDR3 reads TGTGCCAGCAGTGGGGTGACTAGCGGGATGGAGGAGACCCAGTACTTC. Protein sequence: CASSGVTSGMEETQYF.

This chain uses TRBV3-1 (or the pseudogene TRBV3-2) with TRBJ1-2, with 9 positions matching TRBD1. Germline V lookup: CDR1 LGHDT, CDR2 YNNKEL (reference sequence). This CDR3 is built from 12 residues. Trimming removed 6 bases from V and 7 bases from J; junction bases left unmatched: 3. The CDR3 DNA is TGTGCCAGCAGTCGACAGGGGGGTGGCTACACCTTC. Amino acid sequence: CASSRQGGGYTF.

The chain has TRBV14 and TRBJ2-5; D is possibly TRBD1 (6 bases). The CDR3 contains 15 residues. In germline, CDR1 is SGHDN, CDR2 FVKESK. Trimming removed 1 base at V and 3 bases at J, with 12 bases between. The CDR3 region is CASSQAGRGKETQYF. The CDR3, as DNA: TGTGCCAGCAGCCAAGCGGGCAGGGGAAAAGAGACCCAGTACTTC.

The chain is built from TRBV12-3 or TRBV12-4 and TRBJ2-1; TRBD2 matches at 7 bases. This CDR3 comprises 13 residues. V gave up 7 bases and J gave up 8 bases; unmatched junction bases: 8. The CDR3 loop is CASNPGLEDEQFF. CDR3 DNA: TGTGCCAGCAACCCCGGACTAGAGGATGAGCAGTTCTTC.

The chain uses TRBV27 and TRBJ2-2; 13 nucleotides match TRBD2. Germline loops: CDR1 MNHEY, CDR2 SMNVEV (reference sequence). The CDR3 covers 15 residues. Losses at the gene ends were 6 bases for V and 5 bases for J; bases not matched to a gene: 3. In DNA, the CDR3 is TGTGCCAGCAGAGCGGGACTAGCGGGGACCGGGGAGCTGTTTTTT. Protein sequence: CASRAGLAGTGELFF.

The chain couples TRBV7-6 to TRBJ1-1, with D maybe TRBD1 (5 bases). With 5 bases removed from V and 5 bases from J, the gap between germline ends came to 9 bases. The CDR3 contains 12 residues. Germline V CDR1 and CDR2: SGHVS, FNYEAQ. CDR3: CASSIDSTEAFF. DNA of the CDR3: TGTGCCAGCAGCATTGACAGTACTGAAGCTTTCTTT.

The V call is TRBV6-2 or TRBV6-3, the J call TRBJ1-2; D perhaps matches TRBD1 (6 bases). CDR3 length: 12 residues. The V end lost 5 bases, the J end lost 7 bases, and 11 bases lay between the germline ends. Looked up from germline, CDR1 is MNHEY and CDR2 is SVGEGT. The CDR3 DNA is TGTGCCAGCAGTACAGGGTTCTTTGGCTACACCTTC. Translating it yields CASSTGFFGYTF.

The chain couples TRBV19 to TRBJ1-4, with 8 positions matching TRBD1. This CDR3 is built from 14 residues. Trimming removed 3 bases from V and 7 bases from J; junction bases left unmatched: 4. The germline CDR1 and CDR2 sequences are LNHDA and SQIVND (reference sequence). The CDR3, as DNA: TGTGCCAGTAGTATGACAGGGGACGCTGAAAAACTGTTTTTT. As protein: CASSMTGDAEKLFF.

The gene calls are TRBV7-2 and TRBJ1-5; possible D gene TRBD1, 6 bases. V lost 1 base and J lost 11, with 27 bases in between. The CDR3 sequence is 18 residues long. Germline V gene lookup returns CDR1 SGHTA and CDR2 FQGNSA. The CDR3 reads CASSLVAGAPISMSSQHF. The DNA for the CDR3 is TGTGCCAGCAGCTTAGTCGCAGGGGCCCCGATTAGCATGTCGTCCCAGCATTTT.

This chain links TRBV2 with TRBJ2-3; 8 bases fit TRBD1. Germline loops: CDR1 SNHLY, CDR2 FYNNEI. The V segment lost 8 bases and the J segment 2 bases; nucleotides outside the gene matches: 9. This CDR3 comprises 15 residues. This CDR3 reads CASLRGQEHTDTQYF. DNA for the CDR3: TGTGCCAGCCTTAGGGGACAGGAACACACAGATACGCAGTATTTT.

The rearrangement links TRBV28 to TRBJ2-6; D might be TRBD2 (6 bases). The CDR3 covers 15 residues. The ends were cut back, 6 bases at V and 0 bases at J, with 9 bases in the middle. Looked up from germline, CDR1 is MDHEN and CDR2 is SYDVKM. The CDR3 protein is CASRFGGSGANVLTF. In nucleotides, the CDR3 is TGTGCCAGCAGATTCGGGGGCTCTGGGGCCAACGTCCTGACTTTC.

The chain links TRBV28 to TRBJ1-1; the match to TRBD1 covers 8 bases. There are 15 residues in the CDR3. The V and J ends lost 4 bases and 5 bases, in that order; junction bases with no gene match: 9. Germline V gene sequence: CDR1 MDHEN, CDR2 SYDVKM. CDR3 amino acids: CASSSRTGWWTEAFF. The CDR3 bases are TGTGCCAGCAGTTCCCGGACAGGGTGGTGGACTGAAGCTTTCTTT.